This is a list of T cell receptor beta chains from one sample in a study of cytomegalovirus exposure and HLA in healthy donors. Sequencing was performed with immunoSEQ multiplex PCR; in TCRdb, only in-frame clones are kept and a portion is missing. The repertoire holds approximately 58,000 clones, with around 90% as singletons. The sample comprised PBMCs. The source of these receptors is a woman between 25 and 40 years old in good health and CMV-seronegative. The CDR3 runs from the conserved cysteine through the conserved F or W. The order of the fields is V gene, J gene, D gene, clone size, CDR3 DNA, CDR3 protein. The D gene is left open where the match is weak. The size field is filled for only some rows; it gives once, few, many or a size class.

TRBV18	TRBJ2-3	TRBD2	NA	TGTGCCAGCTCACCGGGACTAGCGGTCACAGATACGCAGTATTTT	CASSPGLAVTDTQYF
TRBV18	TRBJ1-1	NA	NA	TGTGCCAGCCGGTCGCCGTCCAGGGATAACACTGAAGCTTTCTTT	CASRSPSRDNTEAFF
TRBV10-3	TRBJ2-3	TRBD2	NA	TGTGCCATCAGGGCCCGGGAGGGAAGCCACGCAGATACGCAGTATTTT	CAIRAREGSHADTQYF
TRBV7-9	TRBJ2-3	NA	NA	TGTGCCAGCAGCTTAAGTAACGGTAACACAGATACGCAGTATTTT	CASSLSNGNTDTQYF
TRBV10-3	TRBJ2-7	NA	NA	TGTGCCATCAGTGAGTTAGGGGGAAGCTACGAGCAGTACTTC	CAISELGGSYEQYF
TRBV12-5	TRBJ1-2	TRBD1	NA	TGTGCTAGTGCCCGGACAGGGGGAAATGGCTACACCTTC	CASARTGGNGYTF
TRBV15	TRBJ2-1	TRBD2	NA	TGTGCCACCAGCAGAGGTGGACTAGCGGGATCTATTGAGCAGTTCTTC	CATSRGGLAGSIEQFF
TRBV30	TRBJ1-2	NA	NA	TGTGCCTGGAGTGTACTGGAGGGGCTGAGTGGCTACACCTTC	CAWSVLEGLSGYTF
TRBV4-1	TRBJ2-2	TRBD1	NA	TGCGCCAGCAGTCGACCGGGACAGGGCACTAACACCGGGGAGCTGTTTTTT	CASSRPGQGTNTGELFF
TRBV5-1	TRBJ1-2	TRBD1	once	TGCGCCAGCAGCTCAGGGACAGTGATCGATGGCTACACCTTC	CASSSGTVIDGYTF
TRBV25-1	TRBJ2-1	TRBD1	NA	TGTGCCAGCAGCCCCCGGGACAGATACAATGAGCAGTTCTTC	CASSPRDRYNEQFF
TRBV27	TRBJ2-1	TRBD2	NA	TGTGCCAGCAGTTTTTCGTCTATGGGACTAGCTCTTAATGAGCAGTTCTTC	CASSFSSMGLALNEQFF
TRBV6-4	TRBJ2-3	TRBD2	NA	TGTGCCAGCAGCCTACTAGCGGGAGTGACAGATACGCAGTATTTT	CASSLLAGVTDTQYF
TRBV6-5	TRBJ1-5	NA	once	TGTGCCAGCAGTTCCTTAGAGGGTCAGCCCCAGCATTTT	CASSSLEGQPQHF
TRBV19	TRBJ2-5	TRBD2	NA	TGTGCCAGTTCAGCGGGAGGAGGTGGAGGAGAGACCCAGTACTTC	CASSAGGGGGETQYF
TRBV30	TRBJ1-4	NA	NA	TGTGCATCGGGGGAGGAAAAACTGTTTTTT	CASGEEKLFF
TRBV5-4	TRBJ2-2	NA	NA	TGTGCCAGCAAGGACTCTCGGAACACCGGGGAGCTGTTTTTT	CASKDSRNTGELFF
TRBV14	TRBJ2-7	TRBD2	NA	TGTGCCAGCAGCCCCCTAGGCCGAGCGGGAGTCGGTGAGCAGTACTTC	CASSPLGRAGVGEQYF
TRBV12-5	TRBJ1-5	NA	NA	TGTGCTAGTGGTACAGGGAATCAGCCCCAGCATTTT	CASGTGNQPQHF
TRBV27	TRBJ2-1	TRBD2	NA	TGTGCCAGCAGTTTAGCGGGAGGGCCAATAAATGAGCAGTTCTTC	CASSLAGGPINEQFF
TRBV7-9	TRBJ1-2	NA	NA	TGTGCCAGCAGCTTAGGGACAACTAACTATGGCTACACCTTC	CASSLGTTNYGYTF
TRBV5-1	TRBJ2-3	NA	NA	TGCGCCAGCAGCTTGGGGGGCCGGGGGACGTCATCAGATACGCAGTATTTT	CASSLGGRGTSSDTQYF
TRBV27	TRBJ2-7	NA	NA	TGTGCCAGCAGTTTTGTCAGGGGAAAGGACGAGCAGTACTTC	CASSFVRGKDEQYF
TRBV30	TRBJ2-2	TRBD1	once	TGTGCCTGGAGTCACGGACAGGCACAGAGACTGTTTTTT	CAWSHGQAQRLFF
TRBV19	TRBJ1-2	NA	NA	TGTGCCTATAAATTAGCATCGGCAGGGTCTAACTATGGCTACACCTTC	CAYKLASAGSNYGYTF
TRBV30	TRBJ2-5	NA	NA	TGTGCCGCACAGGGTTGGCAAGAGACCCAGTACTTC	CAAQGWQETQYF
TRBV23-1	TRBJ2-7	NA	few	TGCGCCAGCAGTCGGGCCGGAAGGGGTAGGGACGAGCAGTACTTC	CASSRAGRGRDEQYF
TRBV30	TRBJ1-3	TRBD1	NA	TGTGCCTGGAGCGCACAGGGGGCTGGTGGAAACACCATATATTTT	CAWSAQGAGGNTIYF
TRBV18	TRBJ2-7	TRBD2	NA	TGTGCCAGCTCACCAAACAGCGGGAGGGCCTCATACGAGCAGTACTTC	CASSPNSGRASYEQYF
TRBV28	TRBJ1-2	NA	NA	TGTGCCAGCACCACCGGGCAGGCGGGGGGCTATGGCTACACCTTC	CASTTGQAGGYGYTF
TRBV29-1	TRBJ2-7	NA	NA	TGCAGCGTTGTGTTCTGGAGCGCCAACGAGCAGTACTTC	CSVVFWSANEQYF
TRBV5-1	TRBJ2-3	TRBD2	NA	TGCGCCAGCAGCATAAGACTAGCGGGAGTGGGTGAGACAGATACGCAGTATTTT	CASSIRLAGVGETDTQYF
TRBV13	TRBJ2-7	TRBD2	NA	TGTGCCAGCAGCTCCTACCCGGGGACTAATATTGAAGGATACGAGCAGTACTTC	CASSSYPGTNIEGYEQYF
TRBV11-2	TRBJ2-3	TRBD2	few	TGTGCCTCCGGCGGGAGAGGTTGGGCAGATACGCAGTATTTT	CASGGRGWADTQYF
TRBV19	TRBJ1-3	NA	NA	TGTGCCAGTAGTATTGGACTGTACTCTGGAAACACCATATATTTT	CASSIGLYSGNTIYF
TRBV7-9	TRBJ1-2	NA	few	TGTGCCAGCAGCCCCAGTCGACAGTATGGCTACACCTTC	CASSPSRQYGYTF
TRBV7-2	TRBJ1-5	NA	NA	TGTGCCAGCAGCTTGCAGGGAACTAGCAATCAGCCCCAGCATTTT	CASSLQGTSNQPQHF
TRBV18	TRBJ1-1	TRBD1	NA	TGTGCCAGCTCACCACGAAGTTTGACAGGGGAAAAGAACACTGAAGCTTTCTTT	CASSPRSLTGEKNTEAFF
TRBV30	TRBJ2-1	TRBD2	NA	TGTGCCTGGAGTGTTGGCCTAGCGGGATCCAATGAGCAGTTCTTC	CAWSVGLAGSNEQFF
TRBV28	TRBJ2-1	NA	NA	TGTGCCAGCAGTTCCGGGGACATCGCTAGGGAGCAGTTCTTC	CASSSGDIAREQFF
TRBV4-2	TRBJ2-3	TRBD2	NA	TGTGCCAGCAGCCAAGATCTCGCGGGAGGCGGCACAGATACGCAGTATTTT	CASSQDLAGGGTDTQYF
TRBV28	TRBJ2-7	NA	once	TGTGCCAGCAGTTTACCCCAGTCCTACGAGCAGTACTTC	CASSLPQSYEQYF
TRBV27	TRBJ2-1	NA	NA	TGTGCCAGCAGTTTGGCGGGATTACGCAATGAGCAGTTCTTC	CASSLAGLRNEQFF
TRBV7-6	TRBJ2-7	TRBD2	few	TGTGCCAGCAGCCCGACTAGCGGGTCCTACGAGCAGTACTTC	CASSPTSGSYEQYF
TRBV28	TRBJ2-6	NA	NA	TGTGCCACCAAAACAGGCTACTCTGGGGCCAACGTCCTGACTTTC	CATKTGYSGANVLTF
TRBV28	TRBJ2-4	NA	NA	TGTGCCAGCAGGGGGCAAGGGACCAAAAACATTCAGTACTTC	CASRGQGTKNIQYF
TRBV7-2	TRBJ2-7	NA	NA	TGTGCCAGCAGCCTACAGGCCTACGAGCAGTACTTC	CASSLQAYEQYF
TRBV7-2	TRBJ2-3	TRBD2	NA	TGTGCCAGCAGCTTACCTAGCGGGACCACAGATACGCAGTATTTT	CASSLPSGTTDTQYF
TRBV6-5	TRBJ2-2	NA	NA	TGTGCCAGCGGGCAGGGTAACACCGGGGAGCTGTTTTTT	CASGQGNTGELFF
TRBV5-8	TRBJ1-5	TRBD1	NA	TGTGCCAGCGACCCCTCCGGGACAGGTTTTAGCAATCAGCCCCAGCATTTT	CASDPSGTGFSNQPQHF
TRBV5-8	TRBJ2-5	NA	NA	TGTGCCAGCAGCCCTTGGGACGGGAGAAAAGAGACCCAGTACTTC	CASSPWDGRKETQYF